This T cell receptor beta chain came from a study of blood T cell repertoires in COVID-19. Study-wide background: The origin of the acute and convalescent COVID-19 samples was the United States, Italy and Spain.

Germline values: CDR1 SQVTM, CDR2 ANQGSEA. The CDR3 sequence is 12 residues long. The V and J ends lost 7 bases and 5 bases respectively, with 14 bases between them. Using immunoSEQ multiplex PCR, the repertoire was profiled, and TCRdb retains in-frame clones only, with some absent. Among 230,000 or so clones listed, about 80% were seen once. This clone was seen a few times. Sequencing was performed on peripheral blood. This chain uses TRBV29-1 with TRBJ1-1, with D unclear. The clonotype comes from a man between 45 and 60 years old with active or convalescent COVID-19. CDR3 in DNA: TGCAGCGCGATTTTACGTGCGACTGAAGCTTTCTTT. This gives the protein CSAILRATEAFF. The full variable domain, with the rest looked up from reference TRBV29-1 and TRBJ1-1, is SAVISQKPSRDICQRGTSLTIQCQVDSQVTMMFWYRQQPGQSLTLIATANQGSEATYESGFVIDKFPISRPNLTFSTLTVSNMSPEDSSIYLCSAILRATEAFFGQGTRLTVV.